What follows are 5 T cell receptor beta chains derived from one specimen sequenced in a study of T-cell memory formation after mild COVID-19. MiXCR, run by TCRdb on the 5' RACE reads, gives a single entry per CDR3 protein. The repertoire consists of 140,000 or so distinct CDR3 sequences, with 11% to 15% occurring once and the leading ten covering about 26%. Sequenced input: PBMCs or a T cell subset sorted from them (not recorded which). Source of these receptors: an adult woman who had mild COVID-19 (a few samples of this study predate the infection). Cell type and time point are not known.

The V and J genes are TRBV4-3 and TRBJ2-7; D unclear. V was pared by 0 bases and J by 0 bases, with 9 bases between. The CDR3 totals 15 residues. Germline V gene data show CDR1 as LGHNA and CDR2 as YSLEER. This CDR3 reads CASSQDMVGSYEQYF. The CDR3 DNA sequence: TGCGCCAGCAGCCAAGATATGGTGGGCTCCTACGAGCAGTACTTC.

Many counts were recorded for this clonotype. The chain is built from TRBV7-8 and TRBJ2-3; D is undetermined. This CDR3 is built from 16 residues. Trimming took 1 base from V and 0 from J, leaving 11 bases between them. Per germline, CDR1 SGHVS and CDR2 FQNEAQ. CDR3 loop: CASSLGATASTDTQYF. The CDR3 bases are TGTGCCAGCAGCTTAGGTGCTACCGCTAGCACAGATACGCAGTATTTT.

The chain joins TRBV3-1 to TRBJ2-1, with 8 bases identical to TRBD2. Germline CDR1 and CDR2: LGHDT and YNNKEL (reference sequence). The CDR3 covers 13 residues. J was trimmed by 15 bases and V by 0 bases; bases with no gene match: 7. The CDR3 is CASSQDPGGPPFF. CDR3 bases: TGTGCCAGCAGCCAAGATCCGGGGGGGCCCCCGTTCTTC.

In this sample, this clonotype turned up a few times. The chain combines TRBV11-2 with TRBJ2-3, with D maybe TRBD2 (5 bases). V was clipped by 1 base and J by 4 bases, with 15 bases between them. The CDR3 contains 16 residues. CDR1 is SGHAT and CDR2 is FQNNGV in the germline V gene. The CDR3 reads CASSLGAEESADTQYF. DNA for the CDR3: TGTGCCAGCAGCTTAGGAGCGGAGGAGTCGGCAGATACGCAGTATTTT.

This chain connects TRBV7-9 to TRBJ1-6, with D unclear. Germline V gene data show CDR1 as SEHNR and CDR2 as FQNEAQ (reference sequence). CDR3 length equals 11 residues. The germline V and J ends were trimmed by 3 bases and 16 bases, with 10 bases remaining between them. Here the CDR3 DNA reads TGTGCCAGCAGCTTCGGCAAGGCTCTCCACTTT. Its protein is CASSFGKALHF.